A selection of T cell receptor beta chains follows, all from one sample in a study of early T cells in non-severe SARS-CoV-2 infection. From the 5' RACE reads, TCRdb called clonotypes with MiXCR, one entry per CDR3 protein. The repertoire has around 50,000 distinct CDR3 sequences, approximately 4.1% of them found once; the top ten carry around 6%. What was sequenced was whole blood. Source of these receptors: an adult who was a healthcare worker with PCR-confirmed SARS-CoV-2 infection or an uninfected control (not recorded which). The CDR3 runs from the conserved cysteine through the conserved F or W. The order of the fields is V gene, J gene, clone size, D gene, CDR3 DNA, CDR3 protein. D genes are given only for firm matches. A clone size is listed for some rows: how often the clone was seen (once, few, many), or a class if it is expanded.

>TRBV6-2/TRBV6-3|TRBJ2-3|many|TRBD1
TGTGCCAGCAGTCCTCGGACAGGGAGAGGAGATACGCAGTATTTT
CASSPRTGRGDTQYF
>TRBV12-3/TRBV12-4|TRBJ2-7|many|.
TGTGCCAGCAGTTTTGGGACGGAGTACGAGCAGTACTTC
CASSFGTEYEQYF
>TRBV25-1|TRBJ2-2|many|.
TGTGCCAGCAGTGACGGTGTGACAGAGGCCACCGGGGAGCTGTTTTTT
CASSDGVTEATGELFF
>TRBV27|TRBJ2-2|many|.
TGTGCCAGCAGTTTAGGGCTAGGCAGGGCCGCGAACACCGGGGAGCTGTTTTTT
CASSLGLGRAANTGELFF
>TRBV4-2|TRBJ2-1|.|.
TGTGCCAGCAGCCAAGATGTTAGCTCCTACAATGAGCAGTTCTTC
CASSQDVSSYNEQFF
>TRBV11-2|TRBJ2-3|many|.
TGTGCCAGCAGCCTCTCAGGAGATACGCAGTATTTT
CASSLSGDTQYF
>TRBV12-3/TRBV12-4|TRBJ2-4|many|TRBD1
TGTGCCAGCAGCCTTAGGGGGACAGGTTCAAACATTCAGTACTTC
CASSLRGTGSNIQYF
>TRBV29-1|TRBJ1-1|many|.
TGCAGCGCTCAGGACAGTAACACTGAAGCTTTCTTT
CSAQDSNTEAFF
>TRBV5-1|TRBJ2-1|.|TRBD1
TGCGCCAGCAGCGGAGGGACAGGGGAGACCTACAATGAGCAGTTCTTC
CASSGGTGETYNEQFF
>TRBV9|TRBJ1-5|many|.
TGTGCCAGCAGCGGCGAAGGCGGTAGCAATCAGCCCCAGCATTTT
CASSGEGGSNQPQHF
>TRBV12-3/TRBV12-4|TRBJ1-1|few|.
TGTGCCAGCAGCACAGGGTACACTGAAGCTTTCTTT
CASSTGYTEAFF
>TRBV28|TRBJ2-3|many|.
TGTGCCAGCAGTTGGACAGATACGCAGTATTTT
CASSWTDTQYF
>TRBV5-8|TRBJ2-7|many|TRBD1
TGTGCCAGCAGCCGGACAGGGGGTGTCTACGAGCAGTACTTC
CASSRTGGVYEQYF
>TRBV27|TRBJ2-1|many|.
TGTGCCAGCAGTCCTGTTAGGGTGGACAATGAGCAGTTCTTC
CASSPVRVDNEQFF
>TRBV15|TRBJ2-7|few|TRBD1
TGTGCCACCAGCAGAGTGTGGGGACAGGGAAGCTACGAGCAGTACTTC
CATSRVWGQGSYEQYF
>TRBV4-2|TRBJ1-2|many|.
TGTGCCAGCAGCCTAGAAAGGCCCTCCTCCTATGGCTACACCTTC
CASSLERPSSYGYTF
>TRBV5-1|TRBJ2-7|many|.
TGCGCCAGCAGCTTTTCCGGGACCTCCTACGAGCAGTACTTC
CASSFSGTSYEQYF
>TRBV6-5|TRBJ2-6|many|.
TGTGCCAGCAGGGGCAGAGGGGCCAACGTCCTGACTTTC
CASRGRGANVLTF
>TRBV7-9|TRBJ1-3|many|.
TGTGCCAGCAGCTTTCGAGAAACTGGAAACACCATATATTTT
CASSFRETGNTIYF
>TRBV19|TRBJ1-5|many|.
TGTGCCAGTAGAAGTTCAGGGGCGAGCAATCAGCCCCAGCATTTT
CASRSSGASNQPQHF
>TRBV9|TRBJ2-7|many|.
TGTGCCAGCAGCGTAGCTACGGCATCCTACGAGCAGTACTTC
CASSVATASYEQYF
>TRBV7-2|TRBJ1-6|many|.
TGTGCCAGCAGCTTAAATAATTCACCCCTCCACTTT
CASSLNNSPLHF
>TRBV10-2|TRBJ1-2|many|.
TGCGCCAGCAGTGACGGGACCCGGTATGGCTACACCTTC
CASSDGTRYGYTF
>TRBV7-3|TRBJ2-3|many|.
TGTGCCAGCAGCTTAAACCCCGACGGGAATACGCAGTATTTT
CASSLNPDGNTQYF
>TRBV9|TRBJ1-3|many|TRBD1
TGTGCCAGCAGCCCCCAGGGACAGCGGGAGAACACCATATATTTT
CASSPQGQRENTIYF
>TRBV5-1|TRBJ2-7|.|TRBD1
TGCGCCAGCAGCGTGACAGGGTATAGCTCCTACGAGCAGTACTTC
CASSVTGYSSYEQYF
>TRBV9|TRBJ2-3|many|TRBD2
TGTGCCAGCAGCCCCCGGACTAGCGGGACTGGAGATACGCAGTATTTT
CASSPRTSGTGDTQYF
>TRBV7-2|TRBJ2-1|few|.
TGTGCCAGCAGCCAAAATCTCTATGAGCAGTTCTTC
CASSQNLYEQFF
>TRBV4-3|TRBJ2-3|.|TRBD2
TGCGCCAGCAGCTCCACCCCTAGCGGCGACACAGATACGCAGTATTTT
CASSSTPSGDTDTQYF
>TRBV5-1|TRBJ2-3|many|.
TGCGCCAGCAGCTCCGCTAGCACAGATACGCAGTATTTT
CASSSASTDTQYF
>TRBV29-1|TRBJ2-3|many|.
TGCAGCGTTGCCCCTGACCGTACCAGGGAGCAGTATTTT
CSVAPDRTREQYF
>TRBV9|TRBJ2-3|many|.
TGTGCCAGCAGCTCACACAGGGAGACAGATACGCAGTATTTT
CASSSHRETDTQYF
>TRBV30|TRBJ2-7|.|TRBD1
TGTGCCTGGAGCGTAAAGGGACCTCGACCGGGACAGATTTACGAGCAGTACTTC
CAWSVKGPRPGQIYEQYF
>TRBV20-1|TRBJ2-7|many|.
TGCAGTGCTAAAAGGCCCGAGTACGAGCAGTACTTC
CSAKRPEYEQYF
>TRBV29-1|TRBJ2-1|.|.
TGCAGCTCCATGGAGGGGTGGAATCAATTGAATGAGCAGTTCTTC
CSSMEGWNQLNEQFF
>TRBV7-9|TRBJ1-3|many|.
TGTGCCAGCAGCTTCGAGGGATTCGGAAACACCATATATTTT
CASSFEGFGNTIYF
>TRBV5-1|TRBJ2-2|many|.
TGCGCCAGCAGCTTGGACGTGATGACCGGGGAGCTGTTTTTT
CASSLDVMTGELFF
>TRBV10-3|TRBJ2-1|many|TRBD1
TGTGCCATCAGTCGACAGGGAACACTCAATGAGCAGTTCTTC
CAISRQGTLNEQFF
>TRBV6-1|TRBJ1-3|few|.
TGTGCCAGCAGTGAATCCCGGGCGCCCTCTGGAAACACCATATATTTT
CASSESRAPSGNTIYF
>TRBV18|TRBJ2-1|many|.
TGTGCCAGCTCATGGCAGGGGGGCAACAATGAGCAGTTCTTC
CASSWQGGNNEQFF
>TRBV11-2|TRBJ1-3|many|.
TGTGCCAGCAGCTTAGGAGGAAACACCATATATTTT
CASSLGGNTIYF
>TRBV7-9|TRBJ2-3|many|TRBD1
TGTGCCAGCGGACAGGCGGATACGCAGTATTTT
CASGQADTQYF
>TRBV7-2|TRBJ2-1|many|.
TGTGCCAGCAGCACGGGGCCGGTTAATGAGCAGTTCTTC
CASSTGPVNEQFF
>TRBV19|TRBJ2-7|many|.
TGTGCCAGTAGTATCGGTGGCGGAGCCTACGAGCAGTACTTC
CASSIGGGAYEQYF
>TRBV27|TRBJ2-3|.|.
TGTGCCAGCAGTCCCCATATCAGCGGCGGGAACACAGATACGCAGTATTTT
CASSPHISGGNTDTQYF
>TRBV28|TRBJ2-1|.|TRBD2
TGTGCCAGCAGTTTTGGTCTAGCGGGAGCCAGGCAGTTCTTC
CASSFGLAGARQFF
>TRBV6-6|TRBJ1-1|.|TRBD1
TGTGCCAGCAAAAGACAGGGGAGCACTGAAGCTTTCTTT
CASKRQGSTEAFF
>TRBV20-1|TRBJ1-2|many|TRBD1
TGCAGTGCCCAAATAGACAGGGTAACGTATGGCTACACCTTC
CSAQIDRVTYGYTF